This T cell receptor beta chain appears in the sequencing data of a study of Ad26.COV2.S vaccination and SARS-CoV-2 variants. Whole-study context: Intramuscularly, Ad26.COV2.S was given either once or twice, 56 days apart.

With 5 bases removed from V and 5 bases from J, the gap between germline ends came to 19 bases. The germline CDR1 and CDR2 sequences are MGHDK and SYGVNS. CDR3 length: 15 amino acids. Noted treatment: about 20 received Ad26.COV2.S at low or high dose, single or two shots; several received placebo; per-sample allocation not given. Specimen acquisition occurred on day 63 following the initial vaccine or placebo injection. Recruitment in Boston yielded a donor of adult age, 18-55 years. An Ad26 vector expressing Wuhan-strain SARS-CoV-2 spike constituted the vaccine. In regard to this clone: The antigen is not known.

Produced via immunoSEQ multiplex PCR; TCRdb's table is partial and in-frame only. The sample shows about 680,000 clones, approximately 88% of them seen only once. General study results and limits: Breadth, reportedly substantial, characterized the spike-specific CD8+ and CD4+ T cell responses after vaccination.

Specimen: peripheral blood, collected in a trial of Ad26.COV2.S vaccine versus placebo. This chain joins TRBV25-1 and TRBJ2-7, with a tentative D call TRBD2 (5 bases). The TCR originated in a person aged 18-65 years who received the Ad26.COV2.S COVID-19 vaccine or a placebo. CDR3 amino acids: CASSPSVTGFDEQYF. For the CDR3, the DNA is TGTGCCAGCAGTCCTTCAGTAACGGGATTCGACGAGCAGTACTTC.